This TCR beta chain originates from a study of shared clonotypes between healthy human individuals. V was trimmed by 1 base and J by 2 bases, leaving 11 bases between them. Germline CDR1 and CDR2: SGHTA and FQGNSA. This CDR3 comprises 15 residues. Clones were sequenced by immunoSEQ multiplex PCR, and TCRdb holds only the in-frame ones, with some missing. The table shows more than 1,200,000 clones, with less than 99% occurring only once. Sequencing was carried out using naive CD4+ T cells sorted from blood. Described subset: CD45RA+ positively selected. V is TRBV7-2 and J is TRBJ1-2; perhaps TRBD1 as D (6 bases). The TCR sequence derives from a man aged 30 to 39 in good health. CDR3 in amino acids: CASSLDVGQNYGYTF. CDR3 nucleotide sequence: TGTGCCAGCAGCTTAGATGTAGGACAGAACTATGGCTACACCTTC. Looking up the rest from reference TRBV7-2 and TRBJ1-2 gives the full variable domain: GAGVSQSPSNKVTEKGKDVELRCDPISGHTALYWYRQSLGQGLEFLIYFQGNSAPDKSGLPSDRFSAERTGGSVSTLTIQRTQQEDSAVYLCASSLDVGQNYGYTFGSGTRLTVV.